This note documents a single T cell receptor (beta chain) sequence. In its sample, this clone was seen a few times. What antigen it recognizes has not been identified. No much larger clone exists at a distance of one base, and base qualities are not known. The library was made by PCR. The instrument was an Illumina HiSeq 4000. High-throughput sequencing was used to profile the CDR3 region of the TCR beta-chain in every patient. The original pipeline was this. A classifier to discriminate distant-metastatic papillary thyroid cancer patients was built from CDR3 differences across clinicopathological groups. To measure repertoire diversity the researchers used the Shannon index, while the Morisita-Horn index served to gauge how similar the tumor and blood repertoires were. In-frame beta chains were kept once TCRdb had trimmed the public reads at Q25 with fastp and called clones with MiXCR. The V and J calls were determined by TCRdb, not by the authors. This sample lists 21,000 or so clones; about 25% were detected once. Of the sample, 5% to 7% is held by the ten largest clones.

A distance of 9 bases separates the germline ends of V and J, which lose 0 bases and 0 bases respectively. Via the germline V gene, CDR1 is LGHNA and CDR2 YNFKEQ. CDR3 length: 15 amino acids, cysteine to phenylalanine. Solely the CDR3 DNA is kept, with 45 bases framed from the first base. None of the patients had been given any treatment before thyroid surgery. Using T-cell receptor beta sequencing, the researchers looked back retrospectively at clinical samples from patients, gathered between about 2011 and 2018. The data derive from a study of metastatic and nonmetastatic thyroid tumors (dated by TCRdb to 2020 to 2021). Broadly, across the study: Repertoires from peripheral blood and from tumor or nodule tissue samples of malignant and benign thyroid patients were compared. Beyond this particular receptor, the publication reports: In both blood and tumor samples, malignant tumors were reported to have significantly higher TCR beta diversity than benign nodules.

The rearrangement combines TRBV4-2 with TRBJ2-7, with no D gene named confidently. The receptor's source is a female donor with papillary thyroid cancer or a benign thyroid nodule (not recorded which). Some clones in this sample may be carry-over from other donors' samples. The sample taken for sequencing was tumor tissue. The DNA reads TGTGCCAGCAGCCAAGAGGTTCACCACTCCTACGAGCAGTACTTC. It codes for CASSQEVHHSYEQYF.